Shown below are 17 T cell receptor beta chains from a single sample sequenced in a study of shared T cell receptors in the human thymus. The method was immunoSEQ multiplex PCR; TCRdb's version includes in-frame clones alone and lacks a portion of them. Here the sample spans hundreds of thousands of clones, about 80% being singletons. These data also formed part of another study, on human thymus T cells.

Specimen: thymocytes. These receptors originate from a boy under two years old with a congenital heart defect.

The rearrangement links TRBV10-3 to TRBJ2-2; D perhaps matches TRBD2 (5 bases). Germline loops: CDR1 ENHRY, CDR2 SYGVKD. The germline V and J ends were trimmed by 3 bases and 2 bases, with 16 bases remaining between them. The CDR3 covers 17 residues. The CDR3: CAISDPSPGFNTGELFF. CDR3 nucleotides: TGTGCCATCAGTGACCCCTCGCCGGGATTTAACACCGGGGAGCTGTTTTTT.

Written as DNA, the CDR3 is TGCGCCAGCAGCCTGGGGGAACTAGCGGGAGGGCGGCATACGCAGTATTTT. Translated, it gives CASSLGELAGGRHTQYF. This chain links TRBV5-1 with TRBJ2-3, with 13 bases aligning to TRBD2. The CDR3 totals 17 residues. Germline V gene data show CDR1 as SGHRS and CDR2 as YFSETQ. V lost 4 bases and J lost 7; bases outside the gene matches: 12.

The chain employs TRBV4-2 and TRBJ2-1, with 9 bases fitting TRBD2. This CDR3 spans 19 amino acids. CDR1 is LGHNA, CDR2 YNFKEQ, per germline. V lost 0 bases to trimming and J lost 1 base; unmatched junction nucleotides: 10. As DNA, the CDR3 is TGTGCCAGCAGCCAAGACTCGCGGGAGGGCCGGGGGTCCTACAATGAGCAGTTCTTC. Protein: CASSQDSREGRGSYNEQFF.

The rearrangement links TRBV6-1 to TRBJ1-5; TRBD1 is a possible D gene (5 bases). Germline CDR1 reads MNHNS; CDR2 reads SASEGT. CDR3 size: 16 residues. The V and J ends lost 4 bases and 0 bases respectively, with 13 bases between them. The CDR3 DNA reads TGTGCCAGCAGTGGGGGACTGATCTATAGCAATCAGCCCCAGCATTTT. Amino acids: CASSGGLIYSNQPQHF.

The chain is built from TRBV6-5 and TRBJ2-5; D remains ambiguous. Deletions cut 6 bases from V and 3 bases from J, with 14 bases between. This CDR3 is built from 14 residues. CDR1 and CDR2 (germline): MNHEY, SVGAGI. The CDR3 reads CASRKAATKETQYF. In DNA, the CDR3 is TGTGCCAGCAGAAAGGCGGCTACCAAAGAGACCCAGTACTTC.

The chain combines TRBV5-1 with TRBJ2-1; 7 nucleotides line up with TRBD2. Germline assignment: CDR1 SGHRS and CDR2 YFSETQ. The CDR3 has 15 amino acids. V was clipped by 0 bases and J by 12 bases; unmatched bases: 12. The CDR3 DNA reads TGCGCCAGCAGCTTGGATGAGGAGGAGAGGGAGGGGCAGTTCTTC. Its translation is CASSLDEEEREGQFF.

A single count supports this clone. V gene TRBV4-3 combines with J gene TRBJ1-4, with D possibly TRBD1 on 5 matching bases. Trimming took 0 bases from V and 6 from J, leaving 11 bases between them. The CDR3 runs 15 residues. Germline CDR1 reads LGHNA; CDR2 reads YSLEER. The CDR3 reads CASSQDVGADEKLFF. In nucleotides, the CDR3 is TGCGCCAGCAGCCAAGACGTAGGGGCGGATGAAAAACTGTTTTTT.

This clone came up once. V is TRBV7-9 and J is TRBJ2-1; 8 positions match TRBD2. Germline assignment: CDR1 SEHNR and CDR2 FQNEAQ (reference sequence). CDR3 size: 18 residues. V dropped 5 bases and J dropped 3; count of bases not matched to a gene: 15. The DNA for the CDR3 is TGTGCCAGCAGCCTAACGGGGCTCGCCGGGGGGGACTACAATGAGCAGTTCTTC. This codes for CASSLTGLAGGDYNEQFF.

This clone has just a few counts. The J gene is TRBJ1-3, the V gene TRBV6-5, with 7 positions matching TRBD1. V lost 4 bases to trimming and J lost 1 base; unmatched junction nucleotides: 1. CDR3 length: 14 residues. The germline CDR1 and CDR2 sequences are MNHEY and SVGAGI. CDR3: CASSSDRSGNTIYF. CDR3 bases: TGTGCCAGCAGTTCGGACAGGTCTGGAAACACCATATATTTT.

The chain carries TRBV5-1 and TRBJ1-1; D is ambiguous. The germline V and J ends were trimmed by 4 bases and 3 bases, with 13 bases remaining between them. The CDR3 is 14 residues long. Per germline, CDR1 SGHRS and CDR2 YFSETQ. The DNA of the CDR3 is TGCGCCAGCAGCCCGGGTATTTCGGACACTGAAGCTTTCTTT. It translates to CASSPGISDTEAFF.

The gene calls are TRBV28 and TRBJ2-7; 8 bases are shared with TRBD1. This CDR3 is built from 20 residues. V dropped 6 bases and J dropped 4; count of bases not matched to a gene: 26. Germline values: CDR1 MDHEN, CDR2 SYDVKM. As DNA, the CDR3 is TGTGCCAGCAGCATATCGACAGGGGTAAGCCTTGGGGTGATGGCATACGAGCAGTACTTC. It is translated as CASSISTGVSLGVMAYEQYF.

The genes are TRBV5-6 and TRBJ1-3, with D possibly matching TRBD1 (5 bases). Trimming left V 0 bases short and J 16 bases short, with 23 bases between. The CDR3 spans 15 residues. Germline V gene data show CDR1 as SGHDT and CDR2 as YYEEEE. The CDR3 reads CASSLAQGVREPLYF. The CDR3 nucleotides read TGTGCCAGCAGCTTGGCGCAGGGTGTACGAGAGCCCCTGTATTTT.

The V gene is TRBV27, the J gene TRBJ2-7, with D possibly being TRBD2 (5 bases). The V gene's germline CDR1 is MNHEY and CDR2 SMNVEV (reference sequence). The CDR3 has 10 amino acids. CDR3 DNA sequence: TGTGCCAGCCTGAGCCCTAGCCGCGGGGTC. Translated, it gives CASLSPSRGV.

This rearrangement joins TRBV15 to TRBJ2-3, with TRBD1 as a possible D gene (6 bases). The ends were cut back, 3 bases at V and 1 base at J, with 17 bases in the middle. The CDR3 extends over 17 amino acids. The V gene's germline CDR1 is LNHNV and CDR2 YYDKDF (reference sequence). In DNA form, the CDR3 reads TGTGCCACCAGCAGTGACCCGCGCCACAGGGGCACAGATACGCAGTATTTT. It encodes CATSSDPRHRGTDTQYF.

V usage is TRBV14 and J usage is TRBJ2-3, with 9 nucleotides matching TRBD1. V was pared by 4 bases and J by 0 bases, with 8 bases of the junction left unmatched. Germline-derived CDR1 and CDR2 are SGHDN and FVKESK. The CDR3 spans 17 residues. The CDR3 is CASSLRDRVLSTDTQYF. CDR3 nucleotides: TGTGCCAGCAGCCTTCGGGACAGGGTCCTAAGCACAGATACGCAGTATTTT.

This chain links TRBV13 with TRBJ2-7; 9 bases match TRBD1. In germline, CDR1 is PRHDT, CDR2 FYEKMQ (reference sequence). CDR3 size: 17 residues. Trimming at V came to 5 bases and at J to 2 bases, leaving 13 bases not matched to a gene. The CDR3 protein is CASSLDRGEGRTYEQYF. The CDR3 DNA sequence: TGTGCCAGCAGCCTTGACAGGGGGGAAGGCCGGACCTACGAGCAGTACTTC.

V usage is TRBV4-3 and J usage is TRBJ2-7; 12 bases are shared with TRBD2. Per germline, CDR1 LGHNA and CDR2 YSLEER. This CDR3 has 16 residues. Losses at the gene ends were 4 bases for V and 2 bases for J; bases not matched to a gene: 6. CDR3: CASSPGLAGLPYEQYF. Here the CDR3 DNA reads TGCGCCAGCAGCCCCGGACTAGCGGGATTACCCTACGAGCAGTACTTC.